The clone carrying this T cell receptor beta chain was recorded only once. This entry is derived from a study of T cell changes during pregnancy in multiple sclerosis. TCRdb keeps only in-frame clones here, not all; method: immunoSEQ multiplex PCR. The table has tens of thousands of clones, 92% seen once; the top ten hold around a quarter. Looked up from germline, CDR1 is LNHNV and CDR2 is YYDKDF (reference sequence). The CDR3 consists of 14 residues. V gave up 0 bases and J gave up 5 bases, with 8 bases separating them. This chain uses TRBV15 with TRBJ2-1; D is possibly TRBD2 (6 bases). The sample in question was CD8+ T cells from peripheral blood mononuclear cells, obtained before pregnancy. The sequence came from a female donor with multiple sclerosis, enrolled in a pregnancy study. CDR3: CATSRELADNEQFF. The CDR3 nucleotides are TGTGCCACCAGCAGAGAACTAGCAGACAATGAGCAGTTCTTC.